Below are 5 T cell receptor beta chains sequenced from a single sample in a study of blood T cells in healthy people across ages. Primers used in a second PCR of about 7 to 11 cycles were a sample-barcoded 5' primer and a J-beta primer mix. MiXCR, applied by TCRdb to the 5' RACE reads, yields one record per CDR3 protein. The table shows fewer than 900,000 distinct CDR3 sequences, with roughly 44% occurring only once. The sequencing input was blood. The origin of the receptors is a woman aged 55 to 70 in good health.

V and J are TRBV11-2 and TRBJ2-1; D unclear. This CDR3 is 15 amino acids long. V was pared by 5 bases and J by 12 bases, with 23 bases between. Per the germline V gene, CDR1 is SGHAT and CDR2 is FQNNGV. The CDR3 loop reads CASSQDLAGFMGQFF. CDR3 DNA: TGTGCCAGCAGCCAAGATCTCGCCGGGTTTATGGGGCAGTTCTTC.

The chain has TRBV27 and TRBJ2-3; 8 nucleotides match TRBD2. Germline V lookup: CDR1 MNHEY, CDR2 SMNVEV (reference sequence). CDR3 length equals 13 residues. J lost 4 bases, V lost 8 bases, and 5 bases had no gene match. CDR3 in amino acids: CASRSGSSDTQYF. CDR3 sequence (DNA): TGTGCCAGCCGGAGCGGGAGTTCAGATACGCAGTATTTT.

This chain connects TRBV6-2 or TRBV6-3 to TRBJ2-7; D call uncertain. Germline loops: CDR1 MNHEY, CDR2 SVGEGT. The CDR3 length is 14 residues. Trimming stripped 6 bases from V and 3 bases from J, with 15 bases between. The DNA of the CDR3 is TGTGCCAGCAGGCGATCGGGCAATTTCTACGAGCAGTACTTC. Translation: CASRRSGNFYEQYF.

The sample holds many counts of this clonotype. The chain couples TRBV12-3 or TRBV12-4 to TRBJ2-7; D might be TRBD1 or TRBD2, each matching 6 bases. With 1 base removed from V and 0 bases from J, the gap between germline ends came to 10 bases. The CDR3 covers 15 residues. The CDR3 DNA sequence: TGTGCCAGCAGTTTAGGCGGGGACAACTCCTACGAGCAGTACTTC. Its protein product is CASSLGGDNSYEQYF.

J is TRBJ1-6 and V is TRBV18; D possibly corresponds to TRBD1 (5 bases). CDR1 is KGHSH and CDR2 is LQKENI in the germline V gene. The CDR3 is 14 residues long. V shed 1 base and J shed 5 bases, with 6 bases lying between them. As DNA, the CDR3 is TGTGCCAGCTCACCACGGGGGGATAATTCACCCCTCCACTTT. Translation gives CASSPRGDNSPLHF.